The rows below give T cell receptor beta chains drawn from one sample of a study of T cell responses to AZD1222 COVID-19 vaccine. Only in-frame clones appear in the TCRdb table, and some are missing; sequencing was by immunoSEQ multiplex PCR. The table lists approximately 150,000 clones, roughly 90% of them singletons. Sequenced here: peripheral blood, sampled on day 0 of AZD1222 vaccination. The receptors here all came from an adult in good health. Each CDR3 is given with its conserved first and last residue. Fields, in order: CDR3 protein, CDR3 DNA, clone size, D gene, J gene, V gene. The D gene is left open where the match is weak. Where a row states a size, it is once, few, many or the class of an expanded clone; other rows omit it.

CDR3 protein: CASTVEEHRQCEQYF; CDR3 DNA: TGCGCCAGCACCGTTGAGGAGCACCGTCAGTGCGAGCAGTACTTC; clone size: .; D gene: .; J gene: TRBJ2-7; V gene: TRBV23-1
CDR3 protein: CAWQLVAPGELFF; CDR3 DNA: TGTGCCTGGCAATTGGTTGCACCCGGGGAGCTGTTTTTT; clone size: .; D gene: .; J gene: TRBJ2-2; V gene: TRBV30
CDR3 protein: CASSPLGQGDNSPLHF; CDR3 DNA: TGTGCCAGCTCACCTCTAGGACAGGGAGATAATTCACCCCTCCACTTT; clone size: .; D gene: TRBD1; J gene: TRBJ1-6; V gene: TRBV18
CDR3 protein: CASSYGRRTGELFF; CDR3 DNA: TGTGCCAGCAGTTACGGCCGGAGAACCGGGGAGCTGTTTTTT; clone size: .; D gene: .; J gene: TRBJ2-2; V gene: TRBV6-5
CDR3 protein: CASRGTGGAGRVAFF; CDR3 DNA: TGTGCCAGCAGGGGGACAGGGGGCGCCGGGCGGGTAGCTTTCTTT; clone size: .; D gene: TRBD1; J gene: TRBJ1-1; V gene: TRBV28
CDR3 protein: CASSPFRDRGRNTGELFF; CDR3 DNA: TGTGCCAGCTCACCATTCCGGGACAGGGGTAGGAACACCGGGGAGCTGTTTTTT; clone size: .; D gene: TRBD1; J gene: TRBJ2-2; V gene: TRBV18
CDR3 protein: CASGEQGANYGYTF; CDR3 DNA: TGTGCCAGCGGGGAACAGGGGGCGAACTATGGCTACACCTTC; clone size: .; D gene: TRBD1; J gene: TRBJ1-2; V gene: TRBV2
CDR3 protein: CASTPSRSGNTIYF; CDR3 DNA: TGTGCCAGCACGCCCAGCCGCTCTGGAAACACCATATATTTT; clone size: .; D gene: .; J gene: TRBJ1-3; V gene: TRBV14
CDR3 protein: CASSTPYLYNEQFF; CDR3 DNA: TGTGCCAGCTCTACACCTTACCTATACAATGAGCAGTTCTTC; clone size: once; D gene: .; J gene: TRBJ2-1; V gene: TRBV27
CDR3 protein: CASSPDAQDTQYF; CDR3 DNA: TGTGCCAGCTCACCTGACGCACAAGATACGCAGTATTTT; clone size: few; D gene: .; J gene: TRBJ2-3; V gene: TRBV18
CDR3 protein: CASSRGGREETQYF; CDR3 DNA: TGCGCCAGCAGTCGAGGGGGTAGGGAAGAGACCCAGTACTTC; clone size: .; D gene: .; J gene: TRBJ2-5; V gene: TRBV23-1
CDR3 protein: CASGINYGYTF; CDR3 DNA: TGTGCTAGTGGTATCAACTATGGCTACACCTTC; clone size: .; D gene: .; J gene: TRBJ1-2; V gene: TRBV12-5
CDR3 protein: CASSDGTANYGYTF; CDR3 DNA: TGTGCCAGCAGCGATGGGACAGCTAACTATGGCTACACCTTC; clone size: .; D gene: TRBD1; J gene: TRBJ1-2; V gene: TRBV9
CDR3 protein: CATSRDTPRGGYSNQPQHF; CDR3 DNA: TGTGCCACCAGCAGAGATACCCCCAGGGGTGGGTATAGCAATCAGCCCCAGCATTTT; clone size: .; D gene: .; J gene: TRBJ1-5; V gene: TRBV15
CDR3 protein: CASSGTSHSTREQYF; CDR3 DNA: TGTGCCAGCAGTGGGACTAGCCACTCGACTCGAGAGCAGTACTTC; clone size: .; D gene: TRBD2; J gene: TRBJ2-7; V gene: TRBV2
CDR3 protein: CASRVQGPTPNYGYTF; CDR3 DNA: TGTGCCAGTCGGGTACAGGGACCTACACCTAACTATGGCTACACCTTC; clone size: .; D gene: .; J gene: TRBJ1-2; V gene: TRBV19
CDR3 protein: CASSLLWTGPNEQFF; CDR3 DNA: TGTGCCAGCAGCCTCCTATGGACTGGGCCCAATGAGCAGTTCTTC; clone size: .; D gene: .; J gene: TRBJ2-1; V gene: TRBV13
CDR3 protein: CASSSVGTVRETQYF; CDR3 DNA: TGTGCCAGCAGCTCCGTGGGGACAGTCCGAGAGACCCAGTACTTC; clone size: .; D gene: TRBD1; J gene: TRBJ2-5; V gene: TRBV7-2
CDR3 protein: CASSISDTEAFF; CDR3 DNA: TGTGCCAGCAGTATATCGGACACTGAAGCTTTCTTT; clone size: once; D gene: .; J gene: TRBJ1-1; V gene: TRBV6-5
CDR3 protein: CASSVEPTSGYNEQFF; CDR3 DNA: TGTGCCAGCAGCGTAGAGCCGACTAGCGGTTACAATGAGCAGTTCTTC; clone size: .; D gene: TRBD2; J gene: TRBJ2-1; V gene: TRBV9
CDR3 protein: CASSWLAGAYNEQFF; CDR3 DNA: TGCGCCAGCAGCTGGCTAGCGGGAGCCTACAATGAGCAGTTCTTC; clone size: once; D gene: TRBD2; J gene: TRBJ2-1; V gene: TRBV5-1
CDR3 protein: CASSLGTSGDFSDTQYF; CDR3 DNA: TGTGCCAGCAGCTTGGGGACTAGCGGGGATTTTTCGGATACGCAGTATTTT; clone size: .; D gene: TRBD2; J gene: TRBJ2-3; V gene: TRBV5-6
CDR3 protein: CASSPTQGYNEQYF; CDR3 DNA: TGTGCCAGCAGCCCAACACAGGGTTATAACGAGCAGTACTTC; clone size: .; D gene: .; J gene: TRBJ2-7; V gene: TRBV7-2
CDR3 protein: CASSSLNSGMGGEQYF; CDR3 DNA: TGTGCCAGCAGCTCGCTAAATAGCGGGATGGGGGGCGAGCAGTACTTC; clone size: once; D gene: TRBD2; J gene: TRBJ2-7; V gene: TRBV7-6
CDR3 protein: CASSLFGTGILGEKLFF; CDR3 DNA: TGTGCCAGCAGCTTATTCGGGACAGGGATTCTAGGGGAAAAACTGTTTTTT; clone size: few; D gene: TRBD1; J gene: TRBJ1-4; V gene: TRBV7-2
CDR3 protein: CANQGNTEAFF; CDR3 DNA: TGTGCCAACCAAGGGAACACTGAAGCTTTCTTT; clone size: .; D gene: .; J gene: TRBJ1-1; V gene: TRBV2
CDR3 protein: CASSGQLNEKLFF; CDR3 DNA: TGTGCCAGTAGCGGACAACTTAATGAAAAACTGTTTTTT; clone size: few; D gene: .; J gene: TRBJ1-4; V gene: TRBV19
CDR3 protein: CSASPRQEGYEQYF; CDR3 DNA: TGCAGTGCTAGTCCCCGACAGGAGGGCTACGAGCAGTACTTC; clone size: .; D gene: .; J gene: TRBJ2-7; V gene: TRBV20-1
CDR3 protein: CASSSSGTQATNEKLFF; CDR3 DNA: TGTGCCAGCTCATCTTCCGGGACCCAAGCAACTAATGAAAAACTGTTTTTT; clone size: .; D gene: .; J gene: TRBJ1-4; V gene: TRBV18
CDR3 protein: CARRDGNTGELFF; CDR3 DNA: TGTGCCAGGCGGGACGGAAACACCGGGGAGCTGTTTTTT; clone size: .; D gene: .; J gene: TRBJ2-2; V gene: TRBV2
CDR3 protein: CAKGLAAYNEQFF; CDR3 DNA: TGTGCCAAGGGACTAGCGGCCTACAATGAGCAGTTCTTC; clone size: .; D gene: TRBD2; J gene: TRBJ2-1; V gene: TRBV2
CDR3 protein: CASSRTGTVNTEAFF; CDR3 DNA: TGTGCCAGCAGCCGAACCGGGACAGTGAACACTGAAGCTTTCTTT; clone size: .; D gene: TRBD1; J gene: TRBJ1-1; V gene: TRBV5-5